What follows are 2 T cell receptor beta chains derived from one specimen sequenced in a study of T cells after yellow fever vaccination. TCRdb reanalysed the 5' RACE reads using MiXCR and keeps one entry per CDR3 protein. This sample has tens of thousands of distinct CDR3 sequences, with 7.4% found just once. Sequenced here: CD8+ T cells sorted from PBMCs, sampled roughly 15 days after the first yellow fever vaccination. The source of these receptors is a man younger than 35 who received the YFV17D yellow fever vaccine.

This clonotype was found many times. The chain joins TRBV7-2 to TRBJ2-3, with 7 bases aligning to TRBD2. In germline, CDR1 is SGHTA, CDR2 FQGNSA. V was clipped by 5 bases and J by 2 bases; unmatched bases: 7. This CDR3 is built from 15 residues. The CDR3 DNA reads TGTGCCAGCAGCCCGTGGGGGGGGACCACAGATACGCAGTATTTT. Protein: CASSPWGGTTDTQYF.

This clonotype was seen ten or more times. The chain joins TRBV21-1 to TRBJ2-7; TRBD1 is the table's D call and was not checked against the DNA. TRBV21-1 is flagged as a pseudogene. This CDR3 spans 13 amino acids. CDR3 in amino acids: CASTRQGFYEQYV. CDR3 DNA: TGTGCCAGCACCCGACAGGGATTCTACGAGCAGTACGTC.